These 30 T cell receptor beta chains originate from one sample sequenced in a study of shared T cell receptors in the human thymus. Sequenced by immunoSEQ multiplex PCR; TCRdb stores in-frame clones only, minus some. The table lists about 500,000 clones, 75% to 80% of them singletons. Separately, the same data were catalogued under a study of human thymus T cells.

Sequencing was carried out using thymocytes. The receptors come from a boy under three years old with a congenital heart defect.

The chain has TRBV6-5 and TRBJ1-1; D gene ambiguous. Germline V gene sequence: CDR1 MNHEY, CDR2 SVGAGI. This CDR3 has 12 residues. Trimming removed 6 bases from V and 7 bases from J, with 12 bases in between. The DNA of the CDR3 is TGTGCCAGCAGCCACTCGAGCGGTGAAGCTTTCTTT. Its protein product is CASSHSSGEAFF.

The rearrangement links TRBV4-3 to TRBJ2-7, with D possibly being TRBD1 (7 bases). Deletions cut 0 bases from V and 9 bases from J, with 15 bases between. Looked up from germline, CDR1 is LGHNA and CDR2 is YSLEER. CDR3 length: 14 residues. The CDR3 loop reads CASSQEVRGARQYF. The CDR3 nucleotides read TGCGCCAGCAGCCAAGAGGTCAGGGGGGCCCGGCAGTACTTC.

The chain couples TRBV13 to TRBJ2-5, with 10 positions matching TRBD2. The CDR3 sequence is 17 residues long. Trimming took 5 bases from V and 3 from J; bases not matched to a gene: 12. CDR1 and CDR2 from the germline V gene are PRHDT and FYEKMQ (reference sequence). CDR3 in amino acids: CASSPHTTSGDEETQYF. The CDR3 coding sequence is TGTGCCAGCAGCCCGCACACTACTAGCGGGGATGAAGAGACCCAGTACTTC.

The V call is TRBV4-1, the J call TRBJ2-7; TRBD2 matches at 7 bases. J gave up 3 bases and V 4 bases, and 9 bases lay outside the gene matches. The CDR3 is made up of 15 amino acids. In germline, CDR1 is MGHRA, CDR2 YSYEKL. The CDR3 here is CASSPLRGRVYEQYF. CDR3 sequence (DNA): TGCGCCAGCAGCCCCCTCCGCGGGAGAGTCTACGAGCAGTACTTC.

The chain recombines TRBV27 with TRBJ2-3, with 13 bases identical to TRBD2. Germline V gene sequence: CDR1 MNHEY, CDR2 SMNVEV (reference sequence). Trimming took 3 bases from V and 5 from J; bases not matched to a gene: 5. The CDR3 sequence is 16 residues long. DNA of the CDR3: TGTGCCAGCAGTTTGTGGACTAGCGGGAGTTTAGATACGCAGTATTTT. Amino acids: CASSLWTSGSLDTQYF.

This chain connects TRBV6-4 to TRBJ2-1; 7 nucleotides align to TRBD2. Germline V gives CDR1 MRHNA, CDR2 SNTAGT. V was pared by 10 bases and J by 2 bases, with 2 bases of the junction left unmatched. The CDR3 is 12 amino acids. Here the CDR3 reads CATGGAYNEQFF. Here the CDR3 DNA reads TGTGCCACGGGGGGAGCCTACAATGAGCAGTTCTTC.

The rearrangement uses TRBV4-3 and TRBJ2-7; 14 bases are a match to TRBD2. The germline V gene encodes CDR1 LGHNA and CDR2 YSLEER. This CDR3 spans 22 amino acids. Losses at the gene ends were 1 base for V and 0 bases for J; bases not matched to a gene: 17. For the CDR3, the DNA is TGCGCCAGCAGCCAAGTCCCCCTACCGACTAGCGGGAGGGCCCTCACCTCCTACGAGCAGTACTTC. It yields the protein CASSQVPLPTSGRALTSYEQYF.

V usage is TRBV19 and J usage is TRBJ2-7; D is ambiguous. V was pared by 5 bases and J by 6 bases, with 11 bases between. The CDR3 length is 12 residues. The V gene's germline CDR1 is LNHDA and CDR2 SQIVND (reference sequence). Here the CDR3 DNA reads TGTGCCAGTAGTCAAAACTATAGCGAGCAGTACTTC. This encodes CASSQNYSEQYF. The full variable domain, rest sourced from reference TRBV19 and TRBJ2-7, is DGGITQSPKYLFRKEGQNVTLSCEQNLNHDAMYWYRQDPGQGLRLIYYSQIVNDFQKGDIAEGYSVSREKKESFPLTVTSAQKNPTAFYLCASSQNYSEQYFGPGTRLTVT.

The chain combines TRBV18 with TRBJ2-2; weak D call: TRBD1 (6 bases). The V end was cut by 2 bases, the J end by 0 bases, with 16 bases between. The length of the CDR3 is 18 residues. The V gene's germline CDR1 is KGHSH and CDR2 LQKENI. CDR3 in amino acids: CASSPTYTGTPNTGELFF. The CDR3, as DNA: TGTGCCAGCTCACCAACCTACACCGGGACACCGAACACCGGGGAGCTGTTTTTT.

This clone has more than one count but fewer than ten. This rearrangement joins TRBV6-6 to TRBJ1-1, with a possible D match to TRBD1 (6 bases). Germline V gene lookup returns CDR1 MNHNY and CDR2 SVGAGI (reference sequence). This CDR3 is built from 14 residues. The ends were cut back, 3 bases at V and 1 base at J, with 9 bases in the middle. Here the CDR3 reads CASSYDRSNTEAFF. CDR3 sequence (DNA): TGTGCCAGCAGTTATGACAGGTCGAACACTGAAGCTTTCTTT.

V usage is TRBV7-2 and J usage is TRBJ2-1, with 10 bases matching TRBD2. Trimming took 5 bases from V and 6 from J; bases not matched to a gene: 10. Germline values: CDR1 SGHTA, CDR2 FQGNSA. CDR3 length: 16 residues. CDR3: CASSPRGEREGNEQFF. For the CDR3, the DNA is TGTGCCAGCAGCCCCAGGGGAGAGCGGGAGGGCAATGAGCAGTTCTTC.

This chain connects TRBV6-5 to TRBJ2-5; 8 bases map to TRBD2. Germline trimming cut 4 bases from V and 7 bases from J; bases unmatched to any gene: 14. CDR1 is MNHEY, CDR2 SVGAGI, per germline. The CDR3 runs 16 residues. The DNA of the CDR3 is TGTGCCAGCAGTTCGAAGCGGGAGCCGCCCCAGGGGACCCAGTACTTC. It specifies CASSSKREPPQGTQYF.

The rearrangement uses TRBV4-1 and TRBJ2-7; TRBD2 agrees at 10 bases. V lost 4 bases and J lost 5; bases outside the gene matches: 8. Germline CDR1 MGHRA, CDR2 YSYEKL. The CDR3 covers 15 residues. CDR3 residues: CASSPRASGSHEQYF. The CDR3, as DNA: TGCGCCAGCAGCCCAAGGGCTAGCGGGAGCCACGAGCAGTACTTC.

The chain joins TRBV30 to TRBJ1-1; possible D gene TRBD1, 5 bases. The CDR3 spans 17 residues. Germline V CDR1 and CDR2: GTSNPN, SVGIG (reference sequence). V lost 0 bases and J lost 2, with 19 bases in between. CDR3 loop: CAWSVVRRGDVNTEAFF. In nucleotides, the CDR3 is TGTGCCTGGAGTGTAGTGCGGCGGGGGGACGTTAACACTGAAGCTTTCTTT.

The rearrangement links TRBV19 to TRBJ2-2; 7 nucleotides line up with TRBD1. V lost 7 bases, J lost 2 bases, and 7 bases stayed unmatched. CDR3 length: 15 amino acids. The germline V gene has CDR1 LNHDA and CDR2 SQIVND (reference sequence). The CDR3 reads CASTPWDSNTGELFF. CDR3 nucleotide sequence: TGTGCCAGTACCCCATGGGACAGTAACACCGGGGAGCTGTTTTTT. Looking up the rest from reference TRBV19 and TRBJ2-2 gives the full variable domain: DGGITQSPKYLFRKEGQNVTLSCEQNLNHDAMYWYRQDPGQGLRLIYYSQIVNDFQKGDIAEGYSVSREKKESFPLTVTSAQKNPTAFYLCASTPWDSNTGELFFGEGSRLTVL.

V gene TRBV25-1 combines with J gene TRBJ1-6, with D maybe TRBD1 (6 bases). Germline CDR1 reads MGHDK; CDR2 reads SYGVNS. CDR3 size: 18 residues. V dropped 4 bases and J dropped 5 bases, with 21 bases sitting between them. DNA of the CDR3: TGTGCCAGCAGTGGTTATATACAGGGAGTGGAGGATAATTCACCCCTCCACTTT. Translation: CASSGYIQGVEDNSPLHF. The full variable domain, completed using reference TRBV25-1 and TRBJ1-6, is EADIYQTPRYLVIGTGKKITLECSQTMGHDKMYWYQQDPGMELHLIHYSYGVNSTEKGDLSSESTVSRIRTEHFPLTLESARPSHTSQYLCASSGYIQGVEDNSPLHFGNGTRLTVT.

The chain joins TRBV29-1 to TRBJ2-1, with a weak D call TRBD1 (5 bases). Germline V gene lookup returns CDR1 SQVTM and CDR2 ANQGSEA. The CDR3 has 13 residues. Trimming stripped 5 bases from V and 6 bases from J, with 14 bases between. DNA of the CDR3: TGCAGCGTTTTAACGACAGCTCCCAATGAGCAGTTCTTC. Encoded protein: CSVLTTAPNEQFF.

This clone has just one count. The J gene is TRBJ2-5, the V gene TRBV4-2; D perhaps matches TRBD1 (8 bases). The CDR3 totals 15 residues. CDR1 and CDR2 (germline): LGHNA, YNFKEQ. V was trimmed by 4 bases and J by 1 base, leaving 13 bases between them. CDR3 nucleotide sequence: TGTGCCAGCAGCCCCACAGGGGGGGGCCAAGAGACCCAGTACTTC. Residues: CASSPTGGGQETQYF.

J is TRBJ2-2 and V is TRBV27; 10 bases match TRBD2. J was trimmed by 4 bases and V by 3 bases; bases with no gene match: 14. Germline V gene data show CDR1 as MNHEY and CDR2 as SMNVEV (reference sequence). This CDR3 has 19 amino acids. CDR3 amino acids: CASSLTTAGGPKGTGELFF. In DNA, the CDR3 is TGTGCCAGCAGTTTGACCACAGCGGGAGGGCCTAAAGGCACCGGGGAGCTGTTTTTT.

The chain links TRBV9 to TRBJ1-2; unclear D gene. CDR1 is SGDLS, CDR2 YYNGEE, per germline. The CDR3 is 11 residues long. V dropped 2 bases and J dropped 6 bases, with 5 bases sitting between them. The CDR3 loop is CASSVVHGYTF. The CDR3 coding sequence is TGTGCCAGCAGCGTCGTCCATGGCTACACCTTC.

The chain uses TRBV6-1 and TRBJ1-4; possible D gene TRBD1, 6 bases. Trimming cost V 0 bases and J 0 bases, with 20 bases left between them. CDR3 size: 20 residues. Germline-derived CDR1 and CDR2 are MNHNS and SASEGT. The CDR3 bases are TGTGCCAGCAGTGAAGCGCTTGGTATGGAGGGGGGGACAACTAATGAAAAACTGTTTTTT. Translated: CASSEALGMEGGTTNEKLFF.

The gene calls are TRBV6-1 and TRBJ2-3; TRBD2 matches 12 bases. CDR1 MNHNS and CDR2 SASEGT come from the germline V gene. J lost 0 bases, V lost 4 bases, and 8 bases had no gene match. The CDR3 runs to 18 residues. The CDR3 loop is CASSAPSGRVTSTDTQYF. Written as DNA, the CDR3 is TGTGCCAGCAGTGCCCCTAGCGGGAGGGTCACTAGCACAGATACGCAGTATTTT.

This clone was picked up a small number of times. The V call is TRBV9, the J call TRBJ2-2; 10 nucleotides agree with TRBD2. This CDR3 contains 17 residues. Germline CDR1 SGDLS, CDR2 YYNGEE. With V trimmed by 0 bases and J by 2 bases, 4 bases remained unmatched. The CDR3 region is CASSVVSGRTNTGELFF. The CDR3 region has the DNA TGTGCCAGCAGCGTAGTTAGCGGGAGGACAAACACCGGGGAGCTGTTTTTT.

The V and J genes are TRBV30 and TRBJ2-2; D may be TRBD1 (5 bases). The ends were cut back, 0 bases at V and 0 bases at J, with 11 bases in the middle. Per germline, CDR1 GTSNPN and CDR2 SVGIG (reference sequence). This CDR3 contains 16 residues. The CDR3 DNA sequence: TGTGCCTGGAGTGTATTGGGCAGGGCGAACACCGGGGAGCTGTTTTTT. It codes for CAWSVLGRANTGELFF.

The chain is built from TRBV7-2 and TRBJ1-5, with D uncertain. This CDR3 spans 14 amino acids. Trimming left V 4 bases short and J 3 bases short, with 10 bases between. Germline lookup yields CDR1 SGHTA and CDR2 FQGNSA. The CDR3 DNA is TGTGCCAGCAGCTCCAGAGGTTACAATCAGCCCCAGCATTTT. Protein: CASSSRGYNQPQHF.

This chain's CDR3 is CASSHPREKCYSLSGNTIYF. DNA of the CDR3: TGTGCCAGCAGCCACCCGAGAGAAAAGTGCTACAGCCTCTCTGGAAACACCATATATTTT. The chain has TRBV21-1 and TRBJ1-3; TRBD1 is the table's D call and was not checked against the DNA. TRBV21-1 is a pseudogene segment. The length of the CDR3 is 20 residues.

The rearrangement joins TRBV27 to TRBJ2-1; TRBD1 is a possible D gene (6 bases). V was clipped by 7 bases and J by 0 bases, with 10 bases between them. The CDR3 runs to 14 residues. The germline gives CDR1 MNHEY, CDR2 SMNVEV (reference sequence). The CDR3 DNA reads TGTGCCAGCAAAACAGGGAGCTCCTACAATGAGCAGTTCTTC. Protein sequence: CASKTGSSYNEQFF.

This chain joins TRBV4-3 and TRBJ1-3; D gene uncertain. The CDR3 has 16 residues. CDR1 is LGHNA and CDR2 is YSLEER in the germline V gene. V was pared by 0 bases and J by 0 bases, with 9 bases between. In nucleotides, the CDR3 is TGCGCCAGCAGCCAAGATGCGGCTATCTCTGGAAACACCATATATTTT. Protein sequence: CASSQDAAISGNTIYF.

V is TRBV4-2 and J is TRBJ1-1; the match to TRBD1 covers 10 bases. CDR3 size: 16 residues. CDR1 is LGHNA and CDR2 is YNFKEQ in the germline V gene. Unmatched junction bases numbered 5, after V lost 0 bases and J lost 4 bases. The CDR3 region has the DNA TGTGCCAGCAGCCAAGACCCCAGGACAGGGGGCACTGAAGCTTTCTTT. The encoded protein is CASSQDPRTGGTEAFF.

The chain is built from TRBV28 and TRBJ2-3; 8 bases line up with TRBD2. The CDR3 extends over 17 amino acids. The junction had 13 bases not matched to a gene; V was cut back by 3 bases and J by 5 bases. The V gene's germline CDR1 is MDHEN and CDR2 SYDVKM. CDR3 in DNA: TGTGCCAGCAGTTTTGGTGACAGTAAGGGGACTAGAGATACGCAGTATTTT. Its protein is CASSFGDSKGTRDTQYF.